This section outlines one TCR beta chain sequence together with its context. What antigen it recognizes has not been identified. No per-base quality is available; no much larger clone lies one base away. The source of the sample is a study of cytomegalovirus exposure and HLA in healthy donors (dated by TCRdb to 2017 to 2019). About the study as a whole: According to a later analysis, the roughly 130 validation repertoires were produced on the same platform as the roughly 600 repertoires of the first cohort. The aim of the study was to test whether cataloging public T cell receptors could identify signatures of past pathogen exposure. The study combined high-throughput TCR immunosequencing, statistical association of individual TCRs with disease status, and machine learning to predict cytomegalovirus infection status. Along with the approximately 700-subject first cohort, a separate validation cohort of 120 different subjects was used.

Its CDR3 holds 19 amino acids, cysteine through phenylalanine. The only DNA kept is the CDR3, 57 bases in frame from the first base. V trim: 1 base; J trim: 4 bases; unmatched bases: 15. Reading the germline V gene gives CDR1 LGHNA and CDR2 YNFKEQ. Libraries were made using the immunoSEQ multiplex PCR assay. In the original analysis: A statistical classification framework was built to diagnose cytomegalovirus status from the catalog of TCR beta chain sequences. TCRdb provides this immuneACCESS table in a form limited to in-frame rearrangements. Some clones are lacking; in checked studies, under half of them reflect an unresolved V gene, and why the rest are absent is not known. V, J and clone size are taken as reported in that table, and D and trimming were inferred from the DNA itself. The sample table lists 150,000 or so clones, 85% to 90% of them with a count of one. The top ten clonotypes cover 2.5% to 4% of the sample.

On the study overall, not on this receptor specifically: According to the authors, the approach could potentially be generalized to other disease states and immunological phenotypes. Most TCR sequences were seen in very few donors, while some public TCRs were found in many individuals. In the study, approximately 150 TCR beta chains were listed as associated with cytomegalovirus. In a later analysis, TCRs clustered in the first cohort were found to also tend to co-occur in the 120 validation repertoires, with approximately 95% of cluster scores above 0. All 120 or so repertoires were used to score co-occurrence in the validation cohort in a later analysis, because that analysis had no HLA typing for the cohort. A few of the identified cytomegalovirus-associated TCR beta chains were confirmed in vitro to be specific for cytomegalovirus antigens. Cytomegalovirus status was reported to be diagnosed by the classifier with high specificity and sensitivity in both the original and validation cohorts.

The donors belonged to the validation cohort of around 120 subjects, which was separate from the roughly 670-subject first cohort. This clonotype originated in a woman younger than 35 in good health and CMV-seropositive. The chain couples TRBV4-2 to TRBJ2-5; 10 central nucleotides agree with TRBD2. Specimen: PBMCs. The base sequence is TGTGCCAGCAGCCAAGTACGAGTGTCAGCGGGAGGGTCGGGAGAGACCCAGTACTTC. Translated, this is CASSQVRVSAGGSGETQYF.